This TCR beta chain is drawn from a study of blood T cell repertoires in COVID-19 (dated by TCRdb to 2018 to 2020). Study-level background: Samples covering the acute and convalescent phases of COVID-19 were provided by collaborators in the United States, Italy and Spain. The material from the prospective study consisted of cDNA or gDNA derived from T cells, B-cell-depleted T cells, or PBMCs. The dataset comprised deeply sampled blood TCRbeta repertoires from subjects exposed to, actively infected with, or recovered from COVID-19. The repertoires were released in a freely available public database intended as a resource for research on the immune response to SARS-CoV-2. The samples were drawn from the first 160 participants of the ongoing ImmuneRACE study and from 950 to 1,500 subjects provided by 6 global collaborators. A de-identified subject ID, COVID-19 status, age in years and sex were almost always included in the sample metadata. HLA class I and class II types, where available, came from metadata supplied by the sample provider rather than from assay-based typing.

TCRbeta CDR3 regions were amplified from genomic DNA by means of the immunoSEQ Assay, a bias-controlled multiplex PCR. The published analysis was carried out like this. The number of nucleated cells in each sample was estimated by amplification of reference gene primers within the assay. Sequence reads were collapsed and filtered to measure the absolute abundance of every unique TCRbeta CDR3 rearrangement. Productive Simpson clonality was computed per sample as the square root of Simpson's diversity index over productive rearrangements. TCRdb mirrors the immuneACCESS table, restricted to in-frame sequences. Some clones are absent from its copies; in checked studies, under half trace to an unresolved V gene, and the reason for the others is unknown. The V and J calls and the clone size are those of that table, but D and trimming were determined from the DNA. Here the sample has approximately 170,000 clones; under 90% occur a single time. The ten largest clones take up around 15% of the sample.

One collaborating source in Seattle enrolled patients during active infection and followed them longitudinally through the course of disease. Each collaborating institution followed its own protocols to collect whole blood in K2EDTA tubes. For TCRbeta analysis, collaborators shipped samples in one of three forms: frozen whole blood, isolated PBMCs, or DNA extracted from either of those sample types. Summary of the overall study and its limitations: Clinical and demographic metadata were provided uncurated, with the amount varying by source and participant.

Inclusive of the bounding cysteine and phenylalanine, the CDR3 is 14 residues long. The sequence is cut down to CDR3 DNA, 42 bases in frame from base 1. The germline V gene specifies SGHTA as CDR1 and FQGNSA as CDR2. Trimming leaves V shorter by 1 base and J shorter by 8 bases, with the junction holding 5 bases beyond the gene matches. A note on this clone: Its binding antigen is unknown. Base qualities are not at hand, and no much larger clone is one base apart.

The chain joins TRBV7-2 to TRBJ2-1; 7 of the junction bases match TRBD2. The source material was peripheral blood. The sequence was obtained from a woman between 65 and 79 years old with COVID-19, enrolled during active disease. The DNA is TGTGCCAGCAGCTTAGGGCGGGAGAAGGATGAGCAGTTCTTC. Its coded protein is CASSLGREKDEQFF.